This entry lists 16 T cell receptor beta chains sequenced from one sample in a study of control samples from healthy donors and cancer patients. Profiled with immunoSEQ multiplex PCR; TCRdb holds only in-frame clones, not every one. The sample holds about 120,000 clones, roughly 88% seen once. Input material: blood. The source is a middle-aged man in good health.

The V call is TRBV2, the J call TRBJ2-7; D not certain. In germline, CDR1 is SNHLY, CDR2 FYNNEI. The V and J ends lost 7 bases and 2 bases respectively, with 15 bases between them. The CDR3 is made up of 14 amino acids. The CDR3 region has the DNA TGTGCCAGCATGGGTGATGGGAACACCTACGAGCAGTACTTC. Protein product: CASMGDGNTYEQYF.

V usage is TRBV28 and J usage is TRBJ1-2; 10 positions agree with TRBD1. The CDR3 has 14 residues. J lost 3 bases, V lost 6 bases, and 4 bases had no gene match. Germline CDR1 reads MDHEN; CDR2 reads SYDVKM. This CDR3 is CASRKTGGDYGYTF. The CDR3 DNA reads as TGTGCCAGCAGAAAGACAGGGGGCGACTATGGCTACACCTTC.

The chain couples TRBV25-1 to TRBJ1-4; 8 positions match TRBD1. Trimming took 8 bases from V and 8 from J; bases not matched to a gene: 7. This CDR3 region has 13 residues. Germline assignment: CDR1 MGHDK and CDR2 SYGVNS. CDR3: CASAPTGAEKLFF. The CDR3 region has the DNA TGTGCCAGCGCCCCGACAGGGGCCGAAAAACTGTTTTTT.

This clone came up once. The rearrangement links TRBV6-5 to TRBJ1-1, with D perhaps TRBD1 (5 bases). The length of the CDR3 is 12 residues. Trimming removed 8 bases at V and 5 bases at J, with 12 bases between. Germline V gene sequence: CDR1 MNHEY, CDR2 SVGAGI. Here the CDR3 reads CASGLWGTEAFF. As DNA, the CDR3 is TGTGCCAGCGGCCTCTGGGGGACTGAAGCTTTCTTT.

The genes are TRBV9 and TRBJ2-3; D is perhaps TRBD1 (5 bases). This CDR3 spans 14 amino acids. Germline V lookup: CDR1 SGDLS, CDR2 YYNGEE. The ends were cut back, 3 bases at V and 0 bases at J, with 8 bases in the middle. This CDR3 is CASSETVSTDTQYF. The CDR3 DNA reads TGTGCCAGCAGCGAGACAGTTAGCACAGATACGCAGTATTTT.

The chain combines TRBV5-1 with TRBJ1-2; unclear D gene. The CDR3 consists of 14 residues. Germline V gives CDR1 SGHRS, CDR2 YFSETQ. The V end was cut by 0 bases, the J end by 3 bases, with 9 bases between. The CDR3 region is CASSLGDLDYGYTF. The CDR3 coding sequence is TGCGCCAGCAGCTTGGGGGATTTGGACTATGGCTACACCTTC.

The V and J genes are TRBV19 and TRBJ2-7; 10 bases match TRBD1. The CDR3 is 15 amino acids. CDR1 and CDR2 from the germline V gene are LNHDA and SQIVND (reference sequence). J was trimmed by 7 bases and V by 4 bases; bases with no gene match: 10. The CDR3: CASSNPGTGDGEQYF. CDR3 bases: TGTGCCAGTAGTAACCCCGGGACAGGGGACGGGGAGCAGTACTTC.

The chain employs TRBV11-3 and TRBJ1-1; no firm D call. Germline V CDR1 and CDR2: SGHNT, YENEEA. The CDR3 covers 11 residues. Trimming took off 6 bases at V and 11 bases at J, with 13 bases between the two ends. CDR3 DNA: TGTGCCAGCAGATCCACGGCTGGGGCTTTCTTT. It is translated as CASRSTAGAFF.

V usage is TRBV18 and J usage is TRBJ1-5; 7 bases agree with TRBD1. Germline CDR1 reads KGHSH; CDR2 reads LQKENI. Trimming removed 5 bases from V and 3 bases from J; junction bases left unmatched: 4. The CDR3 sequence is 14 residues long. CDR3 in amino acids: CASSSTGTNQPQHF. CDR3 DNA sequence: TGTGCCAGCTCATCGACAGGGACCAATCAGCCCCAGCATTTT.

This clone was observed at least ten times. The V and J genes are TRBV30 and TRBJ2-1; the D gene is possibly TRBD1 (5 bases). Germline V lookup: CDR1 GTSNPN, CDR2 SVGIG (reference sequence). V shed 2 bases and J shed 10 bases, with 6 bases lying between them. This CDR3 spans 10 amino acids. CDR3 region: CAWSRTEQFF. CDR3 nucleotides: TGTGCCTGGAGTCGGACAGAGCAGTTCTTC.

V gene TRBV5-8 combines with J gene TRBJ2-3, with 12 bases aligning to TRBD1. V shed 4 bases and J 2 bases; nucleotides not matched to a gene: 8. The CDR3 runs to 17 residues. In germline, CDR1 is SGHTS, CDR2 YDEGEE. The CDR3 DNA reads as TGTGCCAGCAGCCGGGACAGGGGGCGTAGAATCACAGATACGCAGTATTTT. This codes for CASSRDRGRRITDTQYF.

This chain links TRBV2 with TRBJ1-2; possible D gene TRBD1, 5 bases. Germline CDR1 reads SNHLY; CDR2 reads FYNNEI. This CDR3 has 14 residues. V was shortened by 4 bases and J by 5 bases, with 14 bases between the two germline ends. CDR3 sequence: CASSGEGRVYGYTF. The CDR3 nucleotides are TGTGCCAGCAGTGGAGAGGGCAGGGTTTATGGCTACACCTTC.

The chain joins TRBV30 to TRBJ1-2, with TRBD1 matching 10 bases. CDR3 length: 16 residues. Trimming took 2 bases from V and 4 from J; bases not matched to a gene: 10. Germline values: CDR1 GTSNPN, CDR2 SVGIG (reference sequence). The CDR3 nucleotides read TGTGCCTGGAGTTCCCCCCGGGACAGGGGAATCTATGGCTACACCTTC. Residues: CAWSSPRDRGIYGYTF.

This rearrangement joins TRBV12-3 or TRBV12-4 to TRBJ1-6; possible D gene TRBD1, 6 bases. This CDR3 has 13 amino acids. Between the trimmed V and J ends, which lost 10 bases and 7 bases, there was a span of 14 bases. CDR3 residues: CATKGGWNSPLHF. In nucleotides, the CDR3 is TGTGCCACCAAAGGGGGTTGGAATTCACCCCTCCACTTT.

The chain uses TRBV27 and TRBJ1-4; D remains unclear. V shed 5 bases and J shed 3 bases, with 16 bases lying between them. The CDR3 covers 16 residues. Germline V gene sequence: CDR1 MNHEY, CDR2 SMNVEV (reference sequence). The CDR3 loop reads CASSPSMGFPNEKLFF. The CDR3, as DNA: TGTGCCAGCAGTCCCTCCATGGGGTTCCCTAATGAAAAACTGTTTTTT.

This chain joins TRBV29-1 and TRBJ2-5; D is unresolved. Germline CDR1 is SQVTM and CDR2 is ANQGSEA. V was shortened by 6 bases and J by 5 bases, with 7 bases between the two germline ends. CDR3 length: 10 amino acids. Written as DNA, the CDR3 is TGCAGCGTCGTACGGGAGACCCAGTACTTC. This translates into CSVVRETQYF.